The 20 T cell receptor beta chains listed next were all sequenced from one sample in a study of radiation and T cells in renal cell carcinoma (TCRdb year 2020). The sample's time point, from its label and the paper: baseline pretreatment blood. Read against the paper, the sample's treatment or condition label means: 15 Gy SBRT to primary tumor, nephrectomy 4 weeks later. Libraries were built with the immunoSEQ multiplex PCR assay. TCRdb took over this immuneACCESS table, retaining in-frame rearrangements with V and J assigned. Such tables are incomplete; in checked studies, under half of the missing clones stem from an unresolved V gene, and the remainder is unexplained. The sample table contains tens of thousands of clones; only one count was recorded for about three quarters of them. Of the sample, approximately 6.8% is held by the ten largest clones. This specimen consisted of blood, obtained from a patient whose treatment included radiotherapy and nephrectomy. The receptors stem from a man between 60 and 75 years old with renal cell carcinoma.

This chain joins TRBV11-2 and TRBJ2-1; no firm D call. The V and J ends lost 5 bases and 6 bases respectively, with 5 bases between them. Germline values: CDR1 SGHAT, CDR2 FQNNGV. This CDR3 spans 11 amino acids. Here the CDR3 reads CASSPANEQFF. The CDR3 DNA is TGTGCCAGCAGCCCCGCCAATGAGCAGTTCTTC.

The chain combines TRBV12-5 with TRBJ2-5; possibly TRBD1 for D (5 bases). Germline V gives CDR1 LGHNT, CDR2 FRNRAP. The V and J ends lost 3 bases and 1 base respectively, with 6 bases between them. The CDR3 covers 13 residues. CDR3: CASGLGVQETQYF. The CDR3 DNA is TGTGCTAGTGGTTTAGGGGTCCAAGAGACCCAGTACTTC.

This chain connects TRBV6-5 to TRBJ2-2, with 9 positions matching TRBD1. The CDR3 covers 14 residues. V trimming: 6 bases; J trimming: 7 bases; junction bases outside the gene matches: 6. Germline-derived CDR1 and CDR2 are MNHEY and SVGAGI. The CDR3 bases are TGTGCCAGCAGGATACAGGGGGCTCACGGGGAGCTGTTTTTT. It specifies CASRIQGAHGELFF.

This chain connects TRBV30 to TRBJ2-5; perhaps TRBD2 as D (6 bases). Per germline, CDR1 GTSNPN and CDR2 SVGIG (reference sequence). The CDR3 contains 13 residues. V lost 8 bases and J lost 5, with 18 bases in between. CDR3 DNA: TGTGCCGGAGCACTTCACGGAGGGGAGACCCAGTACTTC. This encodes CAGALHGGETQYF.

The count of this clone is one. The CDR3 bases are TGTGCCAGCAGCTCGAGGGGGATCCACTCCTTTCTCTATTACGAGCAGTACGTC. Protein: CASSSRGIHSFLYYEQYV. The J gene is TRBJ2-7, the V gene TRBV5-6; D is possibly TRBD1 (6 bases). The V gene's germline CDR1 is SGHDT and CDR2 YYEEEE. CDR3 length: 18 amino acids. V was shortened by 3 bases and J by 4 bases, with 26 bases between the two germline ends.

The CDR3: CAWSLGVDGQETQYF. The CDR3 DNA is TGTGCCTGGAGTCTAGGGGTTGACGGCCAAGAGACCCAGTACTTC. The J gene is TRBJ2-5, the V gene TRBV30; a possible D gene is TRBD1 (5 bases). CDR3 length equals 15 residues. V was cut by 2 bases and J by 1 base, with 14 bases left in between. In germline, CDR1 is GTSNPN, CDR2 SVGIG (reference sequence). Combining the CDR3 with reference TRBV30 and TRBJ2-5 gives the whole variable domain SQTIHQWPATLVQPVGSPLSLECTVEGTSNPNLYWYRQAAGRGLQLLFYSVGIGQISSEVPQNLSASRPQDRQFILSSKKLLLSDSGFYLCAWSLGVDGQETQYFGPGTRLLVL.

The chain recombines TRBV7-8 with TRBJ2-5; 8 nucleotides align to TRBD1. V was clipped by 5 bases and J by 5 bases; unmatched bases: 7. The CDR3 consists of 14 residues. The V gene's germline CDR1 is SGHVS and CDR2 FQNEAQ. The CDR3 loop reads CASSPGQDQETQYF. In nucleotides, the CDR3 is TGTGCCAGCAGCCCGGGACAGGATCAGGAGACCCAGTACTTC.

In its sample, this clone ranks as medium-sized. The chain recombines TRBV9 with TRBJ2-3; possibly TRBD2 for D (5 bases). V dropped 1 base and J dropped 1 base, with 13 bases sitting between them. This CDR3 has 16 residues. Germline V gene lookup returns CDR1 SGDLS and CDR2 YYNGEE. CDR3 nucleotide sequence: TGTGCCAGCAGCGTACGGACTGGCCGTGGCACAGATACGCAGTATTTT. Translation: CASSVRTGRGTDTQYF.

The chain links TRBV7-9 to TRBJ2-1; the D call may be TRBD1 or TRBD2 (6 bases each). Per the germline V gene, CDR1 is SEHNR and CDR2 is FQNEAQ (reference sequence). The CDR3 has 15 amino acids. Trimming removed 1 base from V and 7 bases from J, with 14 bases in between. CDR3 nucleotides: TGTGCCAGCAGCTTAGTGGGGGGCGCAGGAAATGAGCAGTTCTTC. Translating it yields CASSLVGGAGNEQFF. Variable domain in full (rest from reference TRBV7-9 and TRBJ2-1): DTGVSQNPRHKITKRGQNVTFRCDPISEHNRLYWYRQTLGQGPEFLTYFQNEAQLEKSRLLSDRFSAERPKGSFSTLEIQRTEQGDSAMYLCASSLVGGAGNEQFFGPGTRLTVL.

V usage is TRBV5-6 and J usage is TRBJ1-2; the D gene is possibly TRBD1 (5 bases). Germline loops: CDR1 SGHDT, CDR2 YYEEEE. CDR3 size: 12 residues. Trimming shortened V by 0 bases and J by 7 bases, and 7 bases separated the two germline ends. CDR3 region: CASSLVGGGYTF. CDR3 in DNA: TGTGCCAGCAGCTTGGTGGGGGGTGGCTACACCTTC.

This clone was seen a few times. The genes are TRBV5-1 and TRBJ2-3; 9 bases map to TRBD2. This CDR3 has 16 amino acids. The junction had 9 bases not matched to a gene; V was cut back by 4 bases and J by 3 bases. Germline CDR1 reads SGHRS; CDR2 reads YFSETQ. The CDR3 is CASSRESLAGTDTQYF. In nucleotides, the CDR3 is TGCGCCAGCAGCAGGGAGTCCCTAGCGGGGACAGATACGCAGTATTTT.

The rearrangement links TRBV7-9 to TRBJ2-5; no definite D call. The germline gives CDR1 SEHNR, CDR2 FQNEAQ (reference sequence). This CDR3 comprises 16 residues. V was trimmed by 5 bases and J by 2 bases, leaving 18 bases between them. The CDR3 loop reads CASSATLIVTQETQYF. CDR3 bases: TGTGCCAGCAGCGCGACCTTGATAGTAACTCAAGAGACCCAGTACTTC.

The chain recombines TRBV7-8 with TRBJ2-5, with D perhaps matching TRBD1 (6 bases). In germline, CDR1 is SGHVS, CDR2 FQNEAQ. V gave up 5 bases and J gave up 2 bases, with 15 bases separating them. CDR3 length: 15 residues. The CDR3 loop is CASSPPRDTQETQYF. The CDR3 DNA follows: TGTGCCAGCAGCCCCCCGAGGGACACTCAAGAGACCCAGTACTTC.

The gene calls are TRBV7-9 and TRBJ2-7; 16 nucleotides agree with TRBD2. The germline V gene has CDR1 SEHNR and CDR2 FQNEAQ (reference sequence). This CDR3 has 18 residues. J gave up 5 bases and V 5 bases, and 12 bases lay outside the gene matches. The CDR3, as DNA: TGTGCCAGCAGCCTGGGACTAGCGGGGGGGCTGGGAAGAGACGAGCAGTACTTC. Residues: CASSLGLAGGLGRDEQYF.

The chain employs TRBV29-1 and TRBJ1-2; a weak D match, TRBD1 (6 bases). This CDR3 is 13 amino acids long. With 4 bases removed from V and 8 bases from J, the gap between germline ends came to 17 bases. CDR1 and CDR2 from the germline V gene are SQVTM and ANQGSEA. CDR3 amino acids: CSVAQHRDWGYTF. The CDR3 bases are TGCAGCGTTGCCCAACACAGGGATTGGGGCTACACCTTC.

This clone has more than one count but fewer than ten. The J gene is TRBJ2-2, the V gene TRBV2; 9 bases align to TRBD1. The germline V gene has CDR1 SNHLY and CDR2 FYNNEI. The CDR3 contains 16 residues. Trimming removed 8 bases from V and 6 bases from J; junction bases left unmatched: 13. CDR3 sequence: CASDITGGAGAGELFF. As DNA, the CDR3 is TGTGCCAGCGACATAACAGGGGGCGCTGGGGCCGGGGAGCTGTTTTTT.

This clone was detected only a few times. V and J are TRBV6-6 and TRBJ2-5; TRBD1 aligns across 7 bases. CDR1 is MNHNY, CDR2 SVGAGI, per germline (reference sequence). Trimming removed 1 base from V and 3 bases from J; junction bases left unmatched: 2. The CDR3 is 14 amino acids. This CDR3 reads CASSYWDSEETQYF. The CDR3 DNA is TGTGCCAGCAGTTACTGGGACAGCGAAGAGACCCAGTACTTC.

The rearrangement links TRBV13 to TRBJ2-7, with D tentatively TRBD1 (6 bases). The CDR3 is made up of 14 amino acids. Germline assignment: CDR1 PRHDT and CDR2 FYEKMQ (reference sequence). The V end lost 4 bases, the J end lost 7 bases, and 17 bases lay between the germline ends. The CDR3 DNA sequence: TGTGCCAGCAGCTCTGGGACACCCCAGGGGGAGCAGTACTTC. This sequence encodes CASSSGTPQGEQYF.

The chain uses TRBV7-2 and TRBJ1-1; D not resolved. Trimming left V 1 base short and J 2 bases short, with 8 bases between. The CDR3 covers 14 residues. Germline V CDR1 and CDR2: SGHTA, FQGNSA. In DNA, the CDR3 is TGTGCCAGCAGCTTAGTTGCGGTTAACACTGAAGCTTTCTTT. This codes for CASSLVAVNTEAFF.

J is TRBJ2-2 and V is TRBV7-6; D unclear. V gave up 0 bases and J gave up 5 bases, with 7 bases separating them. The CDR3 runs 14 residues. Germline loops: CDR1 SGHVS, CDR2 FNYEAQ. The CDR3 loop is CASSLAQPTGELFF. CDR3 nucleotides: TGTGCCAGCAGCTTAGCACAGCCGACCGGGGAGCTGTTTTTT. The variable domain in full, completed from reference TRBV7-6 and TRBJ2-2, reads GAGVSQSPRYKVTKRGQDVALRCDPISGHVSLYWYRQALGQGPEFLTYFNYEAQQDKSGLPNDRFSAERPEGSISTLTIQRTEQRDSAMYRCASSLAQPTGELFFGEGSRLTVL.